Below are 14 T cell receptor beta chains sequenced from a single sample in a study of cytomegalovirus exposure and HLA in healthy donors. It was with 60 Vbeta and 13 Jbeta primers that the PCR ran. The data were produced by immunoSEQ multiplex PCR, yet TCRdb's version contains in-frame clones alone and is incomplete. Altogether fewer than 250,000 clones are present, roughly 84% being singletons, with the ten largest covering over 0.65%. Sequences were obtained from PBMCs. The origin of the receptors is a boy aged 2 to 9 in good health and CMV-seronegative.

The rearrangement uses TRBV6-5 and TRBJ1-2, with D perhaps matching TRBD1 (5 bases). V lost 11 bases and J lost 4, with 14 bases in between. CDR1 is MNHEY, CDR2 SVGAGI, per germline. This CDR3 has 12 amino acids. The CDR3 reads CAASLGGYGYTF. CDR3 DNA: TGTGCCGCGTCGCTGGGGGGCTATGGCTACACCTTC.

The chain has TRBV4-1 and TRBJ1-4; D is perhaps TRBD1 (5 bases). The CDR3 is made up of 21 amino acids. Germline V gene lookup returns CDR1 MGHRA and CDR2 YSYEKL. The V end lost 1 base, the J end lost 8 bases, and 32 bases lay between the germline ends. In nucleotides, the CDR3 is TGCGCCAGCAGCCAAGTATCAGGAGGGGAGCAGTCTTCGCCGAGCGCCGAAAAACTGTTTTTT. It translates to CASSQVSGGEQSSPSAEKLFF.

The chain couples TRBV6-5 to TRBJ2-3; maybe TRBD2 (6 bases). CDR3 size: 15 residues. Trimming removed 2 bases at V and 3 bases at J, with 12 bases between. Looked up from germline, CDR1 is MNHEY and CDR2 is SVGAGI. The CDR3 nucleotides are TGTGCCAGCAGTTACACGGGAGCCCGGACAGATACGCAGTATTTT. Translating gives CASSYTGARTDTQYF.

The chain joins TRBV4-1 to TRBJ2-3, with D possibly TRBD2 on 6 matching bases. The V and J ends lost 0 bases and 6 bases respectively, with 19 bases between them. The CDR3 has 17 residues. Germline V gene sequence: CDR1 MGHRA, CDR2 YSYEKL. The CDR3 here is CASSQDPRDFRPDTQYF. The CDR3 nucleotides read TGCGCCAGCAGCCAAGATCCCCGGGACTTCCGGCCGGATACGCAGTATTTT.

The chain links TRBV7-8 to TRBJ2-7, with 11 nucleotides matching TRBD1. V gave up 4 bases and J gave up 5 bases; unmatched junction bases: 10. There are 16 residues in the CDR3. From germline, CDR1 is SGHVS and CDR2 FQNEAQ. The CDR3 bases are TGTGCCAGCAGCTCCCCGGACAGGGGGCCAGACGACGAGCAGTACTTC. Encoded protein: CASSSPDRGPDDEQYF. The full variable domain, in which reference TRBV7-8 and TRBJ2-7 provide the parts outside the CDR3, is GAGVSQSPRYKVAKRGQDVALRCDPISGHVSLFWYQQALGQGPEFLTYFQNEAQLDKSGLPSDRFFAERPEGSVSTLKIQRTQQEDSAVYLCASSSPDRGPDDEQYFGPGTRLTVT.

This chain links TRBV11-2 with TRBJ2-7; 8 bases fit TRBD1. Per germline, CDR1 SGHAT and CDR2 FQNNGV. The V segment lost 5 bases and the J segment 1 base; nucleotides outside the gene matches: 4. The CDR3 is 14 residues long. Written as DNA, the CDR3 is TGTGCCAGCAGCCCCGGACAGGGTTCCTACGAGCAGTACTTC. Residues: CASSPGQGSYEQYF.

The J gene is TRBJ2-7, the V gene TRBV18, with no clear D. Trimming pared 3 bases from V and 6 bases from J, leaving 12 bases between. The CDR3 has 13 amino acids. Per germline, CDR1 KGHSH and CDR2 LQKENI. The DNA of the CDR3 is TGTGCCAGCTCACCCACGCTAGGTTCCGAGCAGTACTTC. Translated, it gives CASSPTLGSEQYF. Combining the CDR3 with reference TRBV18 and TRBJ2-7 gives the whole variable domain NAGVMQNPRHLVRRRGQEARLRCSPMKGHSHVYWYRQLPEEGLKFMVYLQKENIIDESGMPKERFSAEFPKEGPSILRIQQVVRGDSAAYFCASSPTLGSEQYFGPGTRLTVT.

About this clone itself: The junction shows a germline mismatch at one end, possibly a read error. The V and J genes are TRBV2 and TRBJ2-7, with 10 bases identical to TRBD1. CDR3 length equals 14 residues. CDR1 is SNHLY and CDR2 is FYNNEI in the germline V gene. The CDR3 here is CATIGTGVSNEQYF. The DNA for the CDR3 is TGTGCCACCATAGGGACAGGGGTCTCCAACGAGCAGTACTTC.

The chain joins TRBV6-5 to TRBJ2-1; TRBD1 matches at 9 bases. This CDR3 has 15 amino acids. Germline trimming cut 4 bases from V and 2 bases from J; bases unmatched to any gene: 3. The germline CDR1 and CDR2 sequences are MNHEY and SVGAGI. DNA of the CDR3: TGTGCCAGCAGTTCCGGGACAGGGCCCTACAATGAGCAGTTCTTC. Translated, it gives CASSSGTGPYNEQFF.

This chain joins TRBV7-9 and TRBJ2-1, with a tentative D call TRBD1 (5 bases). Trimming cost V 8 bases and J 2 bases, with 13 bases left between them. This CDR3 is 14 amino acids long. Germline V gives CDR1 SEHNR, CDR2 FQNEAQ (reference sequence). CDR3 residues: CASVQGVAYNEQFF. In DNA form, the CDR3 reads TGTGCCAGCGTCCAAGGGGTGGCCTACAATGAGCAGTTCTTC.

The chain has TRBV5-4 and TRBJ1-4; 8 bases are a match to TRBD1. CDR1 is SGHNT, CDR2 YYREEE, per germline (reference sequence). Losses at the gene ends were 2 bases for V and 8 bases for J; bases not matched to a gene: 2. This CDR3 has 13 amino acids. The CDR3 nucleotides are TGTGCCAGCAGCTTTGCAGGGGGCGAAAAACTGTTTTTT. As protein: CASSFAGGEKLFF.

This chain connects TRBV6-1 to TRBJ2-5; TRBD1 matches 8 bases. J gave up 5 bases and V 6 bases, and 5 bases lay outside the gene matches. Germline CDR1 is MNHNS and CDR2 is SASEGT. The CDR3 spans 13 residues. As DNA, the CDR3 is TGTGCCAGCAGCCTCGGACAGGGCGAGACCCAGTACTTC. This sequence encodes CASSLGQGETQYF.

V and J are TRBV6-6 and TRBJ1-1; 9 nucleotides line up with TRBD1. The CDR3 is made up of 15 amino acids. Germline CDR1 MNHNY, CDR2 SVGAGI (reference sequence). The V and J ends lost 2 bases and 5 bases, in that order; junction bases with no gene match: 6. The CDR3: CASSYRTGTGTEAFF. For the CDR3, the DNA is TGTGCCAGCAGTTACCGAACCGGGACAGGGACTGAAGCTTTCTTT.

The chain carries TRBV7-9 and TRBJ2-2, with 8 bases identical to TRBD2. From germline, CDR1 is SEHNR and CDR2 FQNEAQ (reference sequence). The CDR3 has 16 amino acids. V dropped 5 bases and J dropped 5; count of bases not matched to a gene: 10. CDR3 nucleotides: TGTGCCAGCAGCCCTCTCTTAGCGGGAAGGACCGGGGAGCTGTTTTTT. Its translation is CASSPLLAGRTGELFF.